These T cell receptor beta chains were read from a single sample in a study of blood T cell repertoires in COVID-19. Using immunoSEQ multiplex PCR, the repertoire was profiled, and TCRdb retains in-frame clones only, with some absent. The sample lists about 130,000 clones; approximately 74% were seen once. Material for sequencing was peripheral blood. These receptors were obtained from a man at least 80 years old with COVID-19, enrolled during active disease. Each CDR3 is given with its conserved first and last residue. A D gene is named only where the DNA matches it firmly. Expanded clones get a size class; other rows say once, few or many, or leave the size out.

v_call	d_call	j_call	clone_size	cdr3_nt	cdr3_aa
TRBV3-1/TRBV3-2	NA	TRBJ1-1	NA	TGTGCCAGCAGCCCCGGGTGGGGCTCTAGGGACACTGAAGCTTTCTTT	CASSPGWGSRDTEAFF
TRBV6-5	TRBD1	TRBJ2-7	once	TGTGCCAGTTCCAACGACAGGGTTCTGTACGAGCAGTACTTC	CASSNDRVLYEQYF
TRBV10-3	TRBD2	TRBJ2-7	once	TGTGCCATCAGTGAGTTACTAGCGGGAGACGGCGAGCAGTACTTC	CAISELLAGDGEQYF
TRBV9	TRBD2	TRBJ2-1	NA	TGTGCCAGCAGCTCCCCAGAGGGACTAGCGGGAGTGAAGAATGAGCAGTTCTTC	CASSSPEGLAGVKNEQFF
TRBV29-1	TRBD1	TRBJ1-1	NA	TGCAGCGCAGACAGGGTGGACACTGAAGCTTTCTTT	CSADRVDTEAFF
TRBV27	TRBD2	TRBJ2-1	NA	TGTGCCAGCAGCTACTTTAGCGGGAGGGGTGTAGGTGAGCAGTTCTTC	CASSYFSGRGVGEQFF
TRBV28	NA	TRBJ1-5	NA	TGTGCCAGCAGTTTACAGGGGTACAATCAGCCCCAGCATTTT	CASSLQGYNQPQHF
TRBV2	NA	TRBJ2-5	NA	TGTGCCAGCAGTACCCGGAGAACATCTAAAGAGACCCAGTACTTC	CASSTRRTSKETQYF
TRBV10-3	TRBD2	TRBJ2-2	NA	TGTGCCATCAGTGAGTCTGGCCTAGCGGGAGTAGCCGGGGAGCTGTTTTTT	CAISESGLAGVAGELFF
TRBV7-2	NA	TRBJ2-7	NA	TGTGCCAGCAGCGGGGACTCAAACGTCCTCGAGCAGTACTTC	CASSGDSNVLEQYF
TRBV29-1	TRBD2	TRBJ2-5	NA	TGCAGCGCCGCGGGGGACGCCGAGACCCAGTACTTC	CSAAGDAETQYF
TRBV7-9	TRBD2	TRBJ2-1	NA	TGTGCCAGCAGCTTAGTCTCGGGGGGGAGTGAGCAGTTCTTC	CASSLVSGGSEQFF
TRBV5-1	NA	TRBJ2-3	few	TGCGCCAGCAGCTACGGACAGGGCATTGGACTAGAGCAAGATACGCAGTATTTT	CASSYGQGIGLEQDTQYF
TRBV2	TRBD2	TRBJ2-7	few	TGTGCCAGCAGTGATGTCCCTAGCGGAGGGGATTACGAGCAGTACTTC	CASSDVPSGGDYEQYF
TRBV6-1	NA	TRBJ1-3	NA	TGTGCCAGCAGTGAACTCGGGGCTGGAAACACCATATATTTT	CASSELGAGNTIYF
TRBV28	TRBD1	TRBJ1-5	NA	TGTGCCAGCAGTACAGGGGGCCTCAATCAGCCCCAGCATTTT	CASSTGGLNQPQHF
TRBV28	NA	TRBJ2-2	once	TGTGCCAGCAGAACCGACAGGACCGGGGAGCTGTTTTTT	CASRTDRTGELFF
TRBV25-1	TRBD1	TRBJ1-4	NA	TGTGCCAGCAGCAGACAGGGGTTAGAGGAAAAACTGTTTTTT	CASSRQGLEEKLFF
TRBV5-1	TRBD1	TRBJ1-1	NA	TGCGCCAGCAGCTTGGACGGACAGGGAGAGACTGAAGCTTTCTTT	CASSLDGQGETEAFF
TRBV18	TRBD1	TRBJ1-5	NA	TGTGCCAGCTCACCGGACAGGGGGCATCAGCCCCAGCATTTT	CASSPDRGHQPQHF
TRBV7-3	NA	TRBJ1-1	NA	TGTGCCAGCTGTTGGGACAAAGACACTGAAGCTTTCTTT	CASCWDKDTEAFF
TRBV15	NA	TRBJ2-7	NA	TGTGCCACCAGCAGAGATTCTGCAAGAGGTTACTACGAGCAGTACTTC	CATSRDSARGYYEQYF
TRBV19	TRBD2	TRBJ2-7	NA	TGTGCCAGTAGTATAGAAGGAGCGGGAGGGCCGGATGAGCAGTACTTC	CASSIEGAGGPDEQYF
TRBV7-9	NA	TRBJ1-2	many	TGTGCCAGCAGCTCCGACCCCGGGGGTGGCTACACCTTC	CASSSDPGGGYTF
TRBV7-2	NA	TRBJ1-2	NA	TGTGCCAGCAGCTTAGCGGCAGGGTACTATGGCTACACCTTC	CASSLAAGYYGYTF
TRBV11-2	NA	TRBJ1-1	few	TGTGCCAGCAGCTTAGGGGCAGGGAGCGGGAGAGCTTTCTTT	CASSLGAGSGRAFF
TRBV4-1	NA	TRBJ2-7	once	TGCGCCAGCAGCCAAGCGGAACAGGTTTCTACTTTGCAGTACTTC	CASSQAEQVSTLQYF
TRBV7-9	NA	TRBJ2-3	NA	TGTGCCAGCAACCTTGGAGGTGCAGATACGCAGTATTTT	CASNLGGADTQYF
TRBV11-3	TRBD1	TRBJ2-3	NA	TGTGCCAGCAGCCGTGGGACAGGGGCCGGGACAGATACGCAGTATTTT	CASSRGTGAGTDTQYF
TRBV10-1	TRBD1	TRBJ2-3	NA	TGCGCCAGCAGTGTACAGGGGACCACAGATACGCAGTATTTT	CASSVQGTTDTQYF
TRBV10-3	TRBD2	TRBJ2-2	NA	TGTGCCATCAGTGAGGGTAGCGGGAGTGTCCCCGGGGAGCTGTTTTTT	CAISEGSGSVPGELFF
TRBV4-3	TRBD2	TRBJ2-7	once	TGCGCCAGCAGCCAGGGCACTAGCGTCTCCTACGAGCAGTACTTC	CASSQGTSVSYEQYF
TRBV6-5	NA	TRBJ2-7	NA	TGTGCCAGCAGGCCCGGACTGGGGAGCTCCTACGAGCAGTACTTC	CASRPGLGSSYEQYF
TRBV7-2	TRBD1	TRBJ2-2	once	TGTGCCAGCAGCTCCTTTGACAGGGCGAACACCGGGGAGCTGTTTTTT	CASSSFDRANTGELFF
TRBV6-5	NA	TRBJ2-4	NA	TGTGCCAGCAGTTCCCCGCAGGGGCCGGCCAAAAACATTCAGTACTTC	CASSSPQGPAKNIQYF
TRBV29-1	TRBD2	TRBJ2-1	NA	TGCAGCGTTGAAGGACTAGCGGTCTACAATGAGCAGTTCTTC	CSVEGLAVYNEQFF
TRBV5-1	NA	TRBJ2-3	NA	TGCGCCAGCAGCTTGGAGTTCACGGGAGAGGTATCAGATACGCAGTATTTT	CASSLEFTGEVSDTQYF
TRBV6-5	TRBD2	TRBJ2-3	NA	TGTGCCACCTCTACTCGGGGGAGGGCCACAGATACGCAGTATTTT	CATSTRGRATDTQYF
TRBV9	TRBD2	TRBJ2-1	NA	TGTGCCAGCAGCGTAATGTCTAGCGGGAGTGGGTACAATGAGCAGTTCTTC	CASSVMSSGSGYNEQFF
TRBV27	TRBD2	TRBJ2-3	NA	TGTGCCAGCAGTTTAGCGGGAGGGGGGACAGATACGCAGTATTTT	CASSLAGGGTDTQYF
TRBV28	NA	TRBJ1-2	few	TGTGCCAGCAGTTGGACGGGGGGACTATCGGGCTACACCTTC	CASSWTGGLSGYTF
TRBV21-1	NA	TRBJ2-7	few	TGTGCCAGCACCTTCTACGAGCAGTACTTC	CASTFYEQYF
TRBV14	TRBD2	TRBJ2-7	NA	TGTGCCAGCAGCGCCGGACTAGCGGAGAGATACGCCTACGAGCAGTACTTC	CASSAGLAERYAYEQYF
TRBV18	TRBD1	TRBJ1-1	NA	TGTGCCAGCTCACTAGGACAGGGGGCAATCGAAGCTTTCTTT	CASSLGQGAIEAFF
TRBV18	NA	TRBJ1-2	NA	TGTGCCAGCTCACCAGACAGAGTAGACGGCTACACCTTC	CASSPDRVDGYTF
TRBV6-5	TRBD2	TRBJ2-5	NA	TGTGCCAGCAGTAAGGCCGGACTAGCGAAGACCCAGTACTTC	CASSKAGLAKTQYF
TRBV10-3	NA	TRBJ2-1	NA	TGTGCCATCAGTGAGGCTAGCGACTACAATGAGCAGTTCTTC	CAISEASDYNEQFF
TRBV11-2	TRBD2	TRBJ2-3	NA	TGTGCCAGCAGCCGTAAACTAGGCTCTAGCGGGGGGTTGGATACGCAGTATTTT	CASSRKLGSSGGLDTQYF
TRBV5-1	TRBD2	TRBJ2-3	NA	TGCGCCAGCAGCTTGGTGGCTAGCGGGGTAGATACGCAGTATTTT	CASSLVASGVDTQYF
TRBV20-1	TRBD2	TRBJ2-7	NA	TGCAGTGCTAGTCTAGCGGGGTCCTACGAGCAGTACTTC	CSASLAGSYEQYF
TRBV6-1	TRBD1	TRBJ1-5	NA	TGTGCCAGCAGTGAACAGGGGGCTCAGCCCCAGCATTTT	CASSEQGAQPQHF
TRBV28	TRBD1	TRBJ2-7	NA	TGTGCCAGCAGTCCGGGGACAGACGACTACGAGCAGTACTTC	CASSPGTDDYEQYF
TRBV7-2	NA	TRBJ1-1	few	TGTGCCAGCAGCCTGTTGAACACTGAAGCTTTCTTT	CASSLLNTEAFF
TRBV14	TRBD2	TRBJ2-1	few	TGTGCCAGCAGCCGAGCGGGGTTCATCTACAATGAGCAGTTCTTC	CASSRAGFIYNEQFF
TRBV5-1	NA	TRBJ2-7	NA	TGCGCCAGCAGCCAGGGGGGCCCTTCCTACGAGCAGTACTTC	CASSQGGPSYEQYF